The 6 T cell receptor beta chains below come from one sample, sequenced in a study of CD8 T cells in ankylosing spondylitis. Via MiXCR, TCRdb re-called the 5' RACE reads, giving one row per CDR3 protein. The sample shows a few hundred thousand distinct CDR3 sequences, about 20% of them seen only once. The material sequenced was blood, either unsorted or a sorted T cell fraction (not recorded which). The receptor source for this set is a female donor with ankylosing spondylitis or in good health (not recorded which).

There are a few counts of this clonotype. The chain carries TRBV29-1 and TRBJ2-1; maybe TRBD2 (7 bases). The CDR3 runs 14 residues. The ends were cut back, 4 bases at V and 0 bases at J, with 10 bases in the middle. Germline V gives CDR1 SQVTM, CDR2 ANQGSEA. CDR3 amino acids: CSVVGGPSYNEQFF. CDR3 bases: TGCAGCGTTGTGGGGGGGCCCTCCTACAATGAGCAGTTCTTC.

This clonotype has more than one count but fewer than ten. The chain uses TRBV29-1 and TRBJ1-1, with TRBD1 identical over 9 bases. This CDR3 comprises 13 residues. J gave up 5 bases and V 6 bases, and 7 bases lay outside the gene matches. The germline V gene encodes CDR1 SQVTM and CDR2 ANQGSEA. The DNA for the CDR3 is TGCAGCGTCTGGGACAGGGTTGAAACTGAAGCTTTCTTT. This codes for CSVWDRVETEAFF.

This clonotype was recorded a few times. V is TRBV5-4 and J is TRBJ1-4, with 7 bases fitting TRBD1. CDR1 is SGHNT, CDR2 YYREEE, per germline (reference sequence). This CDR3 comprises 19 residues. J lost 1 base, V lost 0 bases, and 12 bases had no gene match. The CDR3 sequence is CASSLEKGARSGTNEKLFF. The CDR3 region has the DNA TGTGCCAGCAGCTTGGAAAAGGGGGCGCGGAGTGGAACTAATGAAAAACTGTTTTTT.

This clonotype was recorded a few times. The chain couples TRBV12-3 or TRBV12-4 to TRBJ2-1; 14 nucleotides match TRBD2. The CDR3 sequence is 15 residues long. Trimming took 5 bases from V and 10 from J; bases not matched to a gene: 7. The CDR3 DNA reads TGTGCCAGCAGTCCCGGGACTAGCGGGAGCCACGAGCAGTTCTTC. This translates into CASSPGTSGSHEQFF.

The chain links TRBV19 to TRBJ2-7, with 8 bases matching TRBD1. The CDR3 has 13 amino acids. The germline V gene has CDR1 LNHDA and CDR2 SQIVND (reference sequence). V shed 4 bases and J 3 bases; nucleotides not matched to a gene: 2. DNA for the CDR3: TGTGCCAGTAGTAAGACAGGGGACTACGAGCAGTACTTC. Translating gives CASSKTGDYEQYF. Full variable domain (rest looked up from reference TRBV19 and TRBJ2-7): DGGITQSPKYLFRKEGQNVTLSCEQNLNHDAMYWYRQDPGQGLRLIYYSQIVNDFQKGDIAEGYSVSREKKESFPLTVTSAQKNPTAFYLCASSKTGDYEQYFGPGTRLTVT.

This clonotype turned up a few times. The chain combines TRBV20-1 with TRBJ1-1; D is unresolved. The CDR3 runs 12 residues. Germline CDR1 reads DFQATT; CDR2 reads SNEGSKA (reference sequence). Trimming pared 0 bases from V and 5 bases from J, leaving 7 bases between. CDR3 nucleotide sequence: TGCAGTGCTAGAGAGGTAGGGACTGAAGCTTTCTTT. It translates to CSAREVGTEAFF.